This TCR beta chain was observed in a study of regulatory T cells in long-lasting Graves disease. This clonotype showed up just a few times. The antigen remains undetermined. In building TCR beta libraries, iRepertoire HTBI primers were used together with Arm-PCR of CDR3 regions. TCRdb passed the multiplex PCR reads through MiXCR, listing each CDR3 protein once. The table records some 440,000 distinct CDR3 sequences, less than 25% of them present only once. Study-wide points: Persistent patients had a count of shared public clonotypes (approximately 3,000) that exceeded that of new patients (about 930).

Time point of the sample: persistent/refractory GD, antithyroid drugs over 5 years with positive TRAb. There was RNA extracted from PBMCs, and the TCR library was made from it. Peripheral blood, approximately 9 milliliters per patient, was collected in EDTA tubes. This CDR3 contains 15 residues. V dropped 2 bases and J dropped 5 bases, with 12 bases sitting between them. Per the germline V gene, CDR1 is SEHNR and CDR2 is FQNEAQ (reference sequence). The sample consisted of peripheral blood mononuclear cells (PBMCs), taken when the disease was refractory, from a patient treated with antithyroid drugs. The J gene is TRBJ1-4, the V gene TRBV7-9; maybe TRBD1 (6 bases). This receptor was identified in a female donor with Graves disease. The CDR3 reads CASSLPPGANEKLFF. In nucleotides, the CDR3 is TGTGCCAGCAGCTTACCCCCAGGGGCAAATGAAAAACTGTTTTTT.